The 26 T cell receptor beta chains presented below share a single source sample, sequenced in a study of blood T cells in healthy people across ages. The use of a sample-barcoded 5' primer and a J-beta primer mix characterized a second PCR of roughly 7 to 12 cycles. TCRdb re-derived calls from the 5' RACE reads in MiXCR, one entry per CDR3 protein. The data contain about 1,400,000 distinct CDR3 sequences, around 59% of them singletons. Sequenced sample: blood. The receptors derive from a man between 18 and 35 years old in good health.

The chain couples TRBV10-2 to TRBJ1-2; D ambiguous. V was trimmed by 0 bases and J by 5 bases, leaving 10 bases between them. The CDR3 sequence is 14 residues long. CDR1 and CDR2 (germline): WSHSY, SAAADI. CDR3 bases: TGCGCCAGCAGTGAGTCCGGGGAGGTGTATGGCTACACCTTC. Translation: CASSESGEVYGYTF.

The chain links TRBV18 to TRBJ2-5; 7 nucleotides align to TRBD1. The CDR3 is made up of 16 amino acids. Germline CDR1 KGHSH, CDR2 LQKENI. J lost 11 bases, V lost 2 bases, and 17 bases had no gene match. The CDR3 is CASSPKDRSLYNEQYF. CDR3 sequence (DNA): TGTGCCAGCTCACCAAAGGACAGGTCACTTTACAATGAGCAGTACTTC.

V is TRBV19 and J is TRBJ1-6; 9 bases align to TRBD1. This CDR3 is 16 amino acids long. Looked up from germline, CDR1 is LNHDA and CDR2 is SQIVND (reference sequence). V lost 3 bases to trimming and J lost 10 bases; unmatched junction nucleotides: 10. For the CDR3, the DNA is TGTGCCAGTAGTATCCGGGACAGGGTAAATCGATCACCCCTCCACTTT. It codes for CASSIRDRVNRSPLHF. The full variable domain, completed using reference TRBV19 and TRBJ1-6, is DGGITQSPKYLFRKEGQNVTLSCEQNLNHDAMYWYRQDPGQGLRLIYYSQIVNDFQKGDIAEGYSVSREKKESFPLTVTSAQKNPTAFYLCASSIRDRVNRSPLHFGNGTRLTVT.

The chain carries TRBV9 and TRBJ2-6; D tentatively reads TRBD1 or TRBD2 (5 bases each). V shed 3 bases and J shed 0 bases, with 13 bases lying between them. CDR1 is SGDLS and CDR2 is YYNGEE in the germline V gene. The CDR3 contains 17 residues. The CDR3 DNA sequence: TGTGCCAGCAGCGGACGGGACGTACCCTCTGGGGCCAACGTCCTGACTTTC. Translation gives CASSGRDVPSGANVLTF. Full variable domain (missing parts from reference TRBV9 and TRBJ2-6): DSGVTQTPKHLITATGQRVTLRCSPRSGDLSVYWYQQSLDQGLQFLIQYYNGEERAKGNILERFSAQQFPDLHSELNLSSLELGDSALYFCASSGRDVPSGANVLTFGAGSRLTVL.

The V call is TRBV9, the J call TRBJ1-5; 9 positions match TRBD1. Losses at the gene ends were 3 bases for V and 5 bases for J; bases not matched to a gene: 3. Germline V CDR1 and CDR2: SGDLS, YYNGEE. The CDR3 sequence is 14 residues long. CDR3 in DNA: TGTGCCAGCAGCGCCGGGACAGGGTATCAGCCCCAGCATTTT. As protein: CASSAGTGYQPQHF.

The rearrangement links TRBV5-8 to TRBJ1-5; no clear D gene. Germline-derived CDR1 and CDR2 are SGHTS and YDEGEE. The CDR3 sequence is 14 residues long. V lost 0 bases and J lost 7, with 11 bases in between. CDR3 loop: CASSLVGTHQPQHF. The CDR3 region has the DNA TGTGCCAGCAGCTTGGTAGGTACTCACCAGCCCCAGCATTTT.

The table lists this clonotype with a few counts. The chain joins TRBV13 to TRBJ2-3; 10 bases fit TRBD2. The CDR3 is 17 residues long. V shed 5 bases, J shed 5 bases, and the junction held 13 bases outside the gene matches. CDR1 and CDR2 (germline): PRHDT, FYEKMQ (reference sequence). CDR3: CASSLHPSGGAKDTQYF. The CDR3 nucleotides read TGTGCCAGCAGCCTCCACCCGAGCGGGGGGGCCAAAGATACGCAGTATTTT.

V gene TRBV25-1 combines with J gene TRBJ2-3; 7 bases match TRBD1. The length of the CDR3 is 14 residues. The V gene's germline CDR1 is MGHDK and CDR2 SYGVNS. Germline trimming cut 3 bases from V and 6 bases from J; bases unmatched to any gene: 6. In DNA form, the CDR3 reads TGTGCCAGCAGTGACGACAGGGCGGTGGATACGCAGTATTTT. It specifies CASSDDRAVDTQYF.

Only a few counts were recorded for this clonotype. The V call is TRBV29-1, the J call TRBJ2-1, with D perhaps TRBD2 (5 bases). V dropped 6 bases and J dropped 9 bases, with 12 bases sitting between them. CDR1 is SQVTM and CDR2 is ANQGSEA in the germline V gene. The CDR3 runs 11 residues. The CDR3 loop is CSVRALGEQFF. CDR3 nucleotide sequence: TGCAGCGTGAGGGCGCTGGGTGAGCAGTTCTTC.

The V and J genes are TRBV6-2 or TRBV6-3 and TRBJ1-2; D gene uncertain. Germline CDR1 reads MNHEY; CDR2 reads SVGEGT. V was cut by 2 bases and J by 4 bases, with 11 bases left in between. This CDR3 region has 14 residues. The CDR3 region has the DNA TGTGCCAGCAGTTACGTCCAACTCGGCTATGGCTACACCTTC. Its translation is CASSYVQLGYGYTF.

This clonotype was picked up a small number of times. The rearrangement uses TRBV28 and TRBJ2-1; tentatively, D is TRBD2 (5 bases). CDR3 size: 14 residues. V dropped 5 bases and J dropped 4 bases, with 12 bases sitting between them. Germline V gives CDR1 MDHEN, CDR2 SYDVKM. CDR3 nucleotide sequence: TGTGCCAGCAGTATTCGGACTTCGTACAATGAGCAGTTCTTC. It translates to CASSIRTSYNEQFF.

The table lists this clonotype with a few counts. The CDR3 nucleotides read TGTGCCAGCAGTGGAATAGAGGCTGAGCAGTTCTTC. As protein: CASSGIEAEQFF. This chain links TRBV27 with TRBJ2-1; D is uncertain. V was cut by 5 bases and J by 9 bases, with 11 bases left in between. Germline V gene data show CDR1 as MNHEY and CDR2 as SMNVEV (reference sequence). The CDR3 extends over 12 amino acids.

The V and J genes are TRBV20-1 and TRBJ1-5; unclear D gene. The V end lost 2 bases, the J end lost 7 bases, and 12 bases lay between the germline ends. Germline V gene lookup returns CDR1 DFQATT and CDR2 SNEGSKA (reference sequence). CDR3 length equals 13 residues. CDR3 in amino acids: CSARTSLGQPQHF. CDR3 nucleotide sequence: TGCAGTGCTAGAACCAGCCTTGGGCAGCCCCAGCATTTT.

This chain uses TRBV29-1 with TRBJ2-7, with 12 positions matching TRBD1. This CDR3 comprises 13 residues. Per the germline V gene, CDR1 is SQVTM and CDR2 is ANQGSEA. The ends lost 4 bases at V and 6 bases at J; junction bases unmatched: 4. The CDR3 DNA sequence: TGCAGCGTTGCCCGGGACAGGGGGCGCGAGCAGTACTTC. The encoded protein is CSVARDRGREQYF.

The chain uses TRBV7-2 and TRBJ1-2; 8 positions agree with TRBD1. This CDR3 contains 15 residues. Germline trimming cut 5 bases from V and 4 bases from J; bases unmatched to any gene: 9. Germline V gene data show CDR1 as SGHTA and CDR2 as FQGNSA. CDR3 nucleotide sequence: TGTGCCAGCAGCCCTACCCGACAGGGGTCCTATGGCTACACCTTC. Amino acid sequence: CASSPTRQGSYGYTF.

The V gene is TRBV24-1, the J gene TRBJ1-4; D is perhaps TRBD1 (6 bases). Between the trimmed V and J ends, which lost 5 bases and 10 bases, there was a span of 25 bases. Germline lookup yields CDR1 KGHDR and CDR2 SFDVKD. The CDR3 spans 17 residues. CDR3 sequence (DNA): TGTGCCACCAGTGGACACAGCGGGACAAAAAGTAGCGGAAAACTGTTTTTT. Protein product: CATSGHSGTKSSGKLFF.

This clonotype was seen just once. The CDR3 here is CSVELASASSAHNEQFF. CDR3 bases: TGCAGCGTTGAACTCGCTAGCGCGTCCTCGGCCCACAATGAGCAGTTCTTC. This chain uses TRBV29-1 with TRBJ2-1, with a possible D match to TRBD2 (6 bases). V shed 2 bases and J shed 5 bases, with 22 bases lying between them. This CDR3 is built from 17 residues. CDR1 is SQVTM and CDR2 is ANQGSEA in the germline V gene.

The chain uses TRBV14 and TRBJ2-1; 8 positions agree with TRBD1. The germline gives CDR1 SGHDN, CDR2 FVKESK. The CDR3 loop spans 13 amino acids. The V and J ends lost 0 bases and 9 bases, in that order; junction bases with no gene match: 1. In nucleotides, the CDR3 is TGTGCCAGCAGCCAAGACAGGGGGCGTGAGCAGTTCTTC. Translation: CASSQDRGREQFF.

Of note for this clonotype: At one boundary the junction diverges from the germline segment, which might be a read error. The V and J genes are TRBV5-6 and TRBJ1-2; D is undetermined. This CDR3 contains 11 residues. Germline V lookup: CDR1 SGHDT, CDR2 YYEEEE. The CDR3 coding sequence is TGCGCCAGCAGCTTCCGTGTTGGCTACACCTTC. Translation: CASSFRVGYTF.

The gene calls are TRBV4-3 and TRBJ1-6; 10 nucleotides line up with TRBD1. Germline V lookup: CDR1 LGHNA, CDR2 YSLEER. Germline trimming cut 2 bases from V and 11 bases from J; bases unmatched to any gene: 6. This CDR3 contains 15 residues. This CDR3 reads CASSQRQGALAPLHF. The CDR3, as DNA: TGCGCCAGCAGCCAAAGACAGGGGGCTTTGGCACCCCTCCACTTT.

V usage is TRBV4-2 and J usage is TRBJ2-1; D gene unclear. Germline CDR1 LGHNA, CDR2 YNFKEQ. The V and J ends lost 0 bases and 0 bases respectively, with 12 bases between them. CDR3 length equals 17 residues. CDR3 sequence: CASSQEGYASSYNEQFF. The CDR3 bases are TGTGCCAGCAGCCAAGAGGGATACGCGAGCTCCTACAATGAGCAGTTCTTC.

The chain recombines TRBV13 with TRBJ2-5, with TRBD1 matching 7 bases. This CDR3 spans 18 amino acids. Per germline, CDR1 PRHDT and CDR2 FYEKMQ (reference sequence). Trimming at V came to 2 bases and at J to 1 base, leaving 13 bases not matched to a gene. The CDR3 loop reads CASSLRSWTGPGQETQYF. CDR3 in DNA: TGTGCCAGCAGCTTAAGGTCCTGGACAGGCCCCGGCCAAGAGACCCAGTACTTC.

The rearrangement uses TRBV27 and TRBJ2-5, with D tentatively TRBD2 (6 bases). Germline CDR1 MNHEY, CDR2 SMNVEV (reference sequence). Trimming removed 2 bases at V and 2 bases at J, with 15 bases between. This CDR3 spans 16 amino acids. The CDR3: CASSLIGGAPQETQYF. The CDR3 DNA is TGTGCCAGCAGTTTAATAGGCGGGGCTCCTCAAGAGACCCAGTACTTC.

The chain carries TRBV20-1 and TRBJ2-5, with 7 bases aligning to TRBD1. V shed 6 bases, J shed 0 bases, and the junction held 1 base outside the gene matches. CDR1 is DFQATT and CDR2 is SNEGSKA in the germline V gene (reference sequence). The CDR3 contains 12 residues. The CDR3 here is CSATGHQETQYF. The CDR3 coding sequence is TGCAGTGCGACAGGGCACCAAGAGACCCAGTACTTC.

The gene calls are TRBV6-1 and TRBJ2-3, with TRBD1 identical over 7 bases. V shed 6 bases and J 0 bases; nucleotides not matched to a gene: 15. CDR3 size: 18 residues. CDR1 and CDR2 (germline): MNHNS, SASEGT. The CDR3 DNA reads TGTGCCAGCAGGTCCCGGGACAGCATACTTACTAGCACAGATACGCAGTATTTT. It yields the protein CASRSRDSILTSTDTQYF.

A few counts support this clonotype. The chain joins TRBV12-5 to TRBJ2-1, with 7 bases that match TRBD2. The V and J ends lost 2 bases and 8 bases, in that order; junction bases with no gene match: 3. The CDR3 has 13 residues. The germline V gene has CDR1 LGHNT and CDR2 FRNRAP. The CDR3 DNA reads as TGTGCTAGTGGTTTGAGGCGGGAGTATGAGCAGTTCTTC. Protein product: CASGLRREYEQFF.